This T cell receptor beta chain came from a study of shared clonotypes between healthy human individuals. The CDR3 contains 15 residues. The germline gives CDR1 SEHNR, CDR2 FQNEAQ (reference sequence). Findings and limits, study-wide: Estimated richness values were generally larger in naive subsets than in memory subsets.

Method: immunoSEQ multiplex PCR; TCRdb's copy keeps in-frame clones and lacks some. Here the sample spans 2 million to 2.5 million clones, roughly 95% being singletons. A note on this clone: Antigen specificity is unknown. An end of the junction differs from the germline gene, which may be a read error.

The receptor comes from a man aged 18-30 years in good health. Input material: naive CD4+ T cells sorted from blood. Indicated subset: CD45RA+ positively selected. The chain employs TRBV7-9 and TRBJ2-3; D is tentatively TRBD1 or TRBD2 (6 bases each). The CDR3 sequence is CAGSLEGGLSDTQYF. The CDR3 bases are TGTGCCGGCAGCTTAGAAGGGGGGCTCTCAGATACGCAGTATTTT.